The present entry profiles one T cell receptor beta chain with its context. Its antigen is unknown. It has no much larger one-base neighbor in the sample; base qualities were not kept. The data are from a study of immune aging and cytomegalovirus after organ transplant (dated by TCRdb to the early 2020s). Study-level background: Three-drug immunosuppression with prednisone, tacrolimus, and mycophenolate was given to all transplant recipients. Summary of the overall study and its limitations: A larger share of large clones was made up of TEMRA cells, and in the seven largest clones (approximately 2,000 cells) aged and TEMRA cells were gained while TCM cells were lost. Because CD57 was not measured in the sequencing data, a conservative gene-based aging definition was used instead. Following viremia, aged-phenotype cells rose post-transplant in clones of any size, with the rise occurring earlier in large clones (days 200-264) than in small clones.

The time point label, as the study defines it: five sample-tagged time points from pre-transplant (day -1) to day 368 post-transplant, pooled. Thawed PBMC were stimulated for around 13 hours with a CMV IE-1 overlapping peptide library without transport inhibitors. After thawing, cells rested overnight before stimulation in R10 medium with CD28/CD49d costimulation. The IE-1 peptide library was made up of 15-amino-acid peptides, each overlapping by 11 amino acids. Samples from each time point were barcoded using BD Single-Cell Multiplexing Kit Sample Tags, then pooled and stained with oligo-conjugated anti-CD45RA and sorting antibodies. A BD FACSAria III was used to sort CMV-responsive CD8+CD137+ and CD4+CD154+ T cells at 4-way purity. EDTA vacutainers were used to collect blood, which was then processed with a Ficoll gradient within 1-24 hours. Libraries were constructed by single-cell sequencing. TCRdb lists the instrument as Illumina NovaSeq 6000. The BD Rhapsody Targeted mRNA and AbSeq Reagent Kit was used in a microwell format for cell capture and library preparation. Libraries covered TCR, sample tags, AbSeq, and targeted mRNA from the Human T-Cell Expression Panel plus custom TOX and TOX2 primers. An Illumina NovaSeq was used to sequence the libraries. Under the source paper's analysis protocol: The analysis covered 10468 cells in total, of which 7,000 to 8,500 were CD8 T cells and a few thousand were CD8 T cells with an identifiable TCR CDR3. Raw data were processed with the BD Rhapsody Targeted Analysis Pipeline with V(D)J processing on the Seven Bridges Genomics platform. Quality control, Sample Tag demultiplexing with Lex-BDSMK, clone identification with VDJ Explorer, and Seurat clustering were all done in SeqGeq 1.6.0. A clone was considered non-expanded if it made up <1% of CD8 T cells, and considered a clonal expansion if it made up >2.5% of the sample. TCRdb handled the public reads itself, with Q25 trimming in fastp and clone calling in MiXCR, and kept productive beta chains. Each CDR3 protein gets just one entry, which takes the most common genes and DNA from the rows behind it. None of the V and J calls come from the authors' own analysis; TCRdb made them. The sample includes 20,000 to 25,000 distinct CDR3 sequences, with around 34% observed a single time. The ten top clones hold under 30% of the sample.

This receptor was identified in a female donor who had a heart transplant and CMV viremia. Sample: CMV peptide-activated CD4+ and CD8+ T cells sorted from blood, taken at five time points, pooled. The intended sense of this specimen's cell subset or site label: sorted CD8+CD137+ and CD4+CD154+ T cells after 12 to 13 h CMV IE-1 peptide stimulation.

The nucleotides read TGTGCCAGCAGTTCGGGGGGAGAGCAGTTCTTC. It is translated as CASSSGGEQFF. Here the chain combines TRBV25-1 and TRBJ2-1; TRBD2 aligns with 7 central bases. In the germline V gene, CDR1 corresponds to MGHDK and CDR2 to SYGVNS. Trimming accounts for 5 bases at V and 10 bases at J, while the number of junction bases matched to no gene is 2. The CDR3 starts with the cysteine, ends with the phenylalanine, and has 11 residues. Left in the record is the CDR3 DNA by itself, 33 bases read in frame from the first base.